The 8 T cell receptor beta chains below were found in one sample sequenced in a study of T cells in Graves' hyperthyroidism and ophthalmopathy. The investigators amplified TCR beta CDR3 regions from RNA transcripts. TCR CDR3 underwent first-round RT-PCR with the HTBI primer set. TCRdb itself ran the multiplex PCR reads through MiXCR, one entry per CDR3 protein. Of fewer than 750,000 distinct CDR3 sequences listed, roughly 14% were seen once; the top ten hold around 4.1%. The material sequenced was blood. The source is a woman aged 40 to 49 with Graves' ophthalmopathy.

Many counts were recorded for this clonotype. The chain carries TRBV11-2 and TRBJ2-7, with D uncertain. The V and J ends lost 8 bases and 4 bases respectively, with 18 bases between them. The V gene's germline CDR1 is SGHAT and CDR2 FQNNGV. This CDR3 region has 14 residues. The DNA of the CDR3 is TGTGCCAGCGCCATCCCGTACAGACGATACGAGCAGTACTTC. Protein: CASAIPYRRYEQYF.

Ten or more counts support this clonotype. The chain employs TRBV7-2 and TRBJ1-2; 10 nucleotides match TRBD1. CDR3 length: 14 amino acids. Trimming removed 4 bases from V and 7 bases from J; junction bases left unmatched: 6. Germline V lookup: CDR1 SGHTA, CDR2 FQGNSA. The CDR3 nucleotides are TGTGCCAGCAGCTCGGACAGGGGGAGTCTTGGCTACACCTTC. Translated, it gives CASSSDRGSLGYTF.

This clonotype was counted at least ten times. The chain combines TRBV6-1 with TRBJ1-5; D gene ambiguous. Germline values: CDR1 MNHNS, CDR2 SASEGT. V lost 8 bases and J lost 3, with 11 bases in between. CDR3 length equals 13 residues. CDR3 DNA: TGTGCCAGCCAAGACCCCTCCAATCAGCCCCAGCATTTT. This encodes CASQDPSNQPQHF.

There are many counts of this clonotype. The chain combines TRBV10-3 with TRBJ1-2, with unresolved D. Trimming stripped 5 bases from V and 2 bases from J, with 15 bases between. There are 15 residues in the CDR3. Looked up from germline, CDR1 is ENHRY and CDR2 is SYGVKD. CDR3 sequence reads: CAISPGNMGNYGYTF. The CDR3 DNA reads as TGTGCCATCAGTCCCGGGAATATGGGAAACTATGGCTACACCTTC.

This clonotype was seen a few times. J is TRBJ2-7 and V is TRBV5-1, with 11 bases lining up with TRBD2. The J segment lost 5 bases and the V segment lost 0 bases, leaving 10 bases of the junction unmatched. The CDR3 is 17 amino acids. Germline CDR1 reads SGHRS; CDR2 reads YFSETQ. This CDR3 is CASSLATLTSGRDEQYF. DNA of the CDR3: TGCGCCAGCAGCTTGGCCACTTTAACTAGCGGGAGAGACGAGCAGTACTTC.

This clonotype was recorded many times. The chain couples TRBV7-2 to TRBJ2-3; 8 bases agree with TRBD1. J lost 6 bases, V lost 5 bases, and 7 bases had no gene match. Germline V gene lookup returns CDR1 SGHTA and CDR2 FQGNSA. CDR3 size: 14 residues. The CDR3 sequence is CASSLGQGVDTQYF. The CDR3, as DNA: TGTGCCAGCAGCCTCGGACAGGGAGTGGATACGCAGTATTTT.

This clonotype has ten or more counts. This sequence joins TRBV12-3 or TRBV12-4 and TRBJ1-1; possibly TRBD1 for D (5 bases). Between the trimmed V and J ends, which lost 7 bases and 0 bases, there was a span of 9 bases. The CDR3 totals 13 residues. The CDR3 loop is CASKSGMNTEAFF. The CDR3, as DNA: TGTGCCAGCAAGTCAGGGATGAACACTGAAGCTTTCTTT.

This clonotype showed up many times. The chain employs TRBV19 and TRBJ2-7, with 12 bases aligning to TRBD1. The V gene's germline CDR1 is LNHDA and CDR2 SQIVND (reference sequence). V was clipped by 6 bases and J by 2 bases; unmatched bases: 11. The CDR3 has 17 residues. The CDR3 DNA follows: TGTGCCAGTAGGGGGACAGGGGGCGATCCTCATCCCTACGAGCAGTACTTC. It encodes CASRGTGGDPHPYEQYF.